This TCR beta chain was documented in a study of Graves' ophthalmopathy and Graves' hyperthyroidism. Excluded: other autoimmune disease, uncontrolled infection, pregnancy or lactation. RNA transcripts provided the template for amplifying TCR beta CDR3 regions. HTBI primers served in a first-round RT-PCR, which a second-round multiplex PCR followed. Via MiXCR, TCRdb re-called the multiplex PCR reads, giving one row per CDR3 protein. This table holds almost 750,000 distinct CDR3 sequences, around 40% found once. With 5 bases removed from V and 2 bases from J, the gap between germline ends came to 13 bases. This CDR3 region has 14 residues. Germline V gene sequence: CDR1 WNHNN, CDR2 SYGVQD (reference sequence). This clonotype was recorded only once.

The chain links TRBV10-1 to TRBJ2-7, with a tentative D call TRBD2 (6 bases). Sequencing was done on a sample of peripheral blood. The receptor comes from an adult man with Graves' ophthalmopathy. The CDR3 loop reads CASSYLGGAYEQYF. CDR3 DNA: TGCGCCAGCAGTTACTTGGGGGGAGCCTACGAGCAGTACTTC.